This T cell receptor beta chain came from a study of Graves' ophthalmopathy and Graves' hyperthyroidism. About the study: Investigators collected peripheral blood at initial diagnosis, before any treatment was given. Study-wide results and limits: Blood also held most thyroid clonotypes expanded above 0.001 frequency.

This clonotype was counted at least ten times. The antigen remains unidentified. RNA transcripts served as template for amplifying TCR beta CDR3 sequences. First-round RT-PCR with HTBI primers preceded a second-round multiplex PCR. MiXCR was run by TCRdb on the multiplex PCR reads, yielding one entry per CDR3 protein. The sample gives 170,000 or so distinct CDR3 sequences, 39% of which show up once; nearly 9% is in the top ten. Among the exclusions were patients with other autoimmune diseases, uncontrolled infections, pregnancy or lactation. Thyroid ultrasound, orbital computed tomography, TRAb, serum thyroxine and clinical symptoms formed the basis of diagnosis. J lost 5 bases, V lost 1 base, and 4 bases had no gene match. Germline-derived CDR1 and CDR2 are LNHNV and YYDKDF (reference sequence). This CDR3 has 14 amino acids.

The genes are TRBV15 and TRBJ2-7; 8 bases fit TRBD1. Sequencing was carried out using peripheral blood. The TCR was taken from a man younger than 45 with Graves' ophthalmopathy. CDR3 protein: CATSRGQGADEQYF. As DNA, the CDR3 is TGTGCCACCAGCAGAGGGCAGGGGGCGGACGAGCAGTACTTC.